This TCR beta chain was profiled in a study of somatic mutations in cytotoxic T cells in rheumatoid arthritis (dated by TCRdb to 2016 to 2017). Turning to the overall study: Some T-cell populations stained with V beta antibodies were sorted by flow on a FACSAria II or Sony SH800 to nearly 100% purity, with sorted V beta1+ cells additionally subjected to TCRB sequencing. Whether expanded CD8+ T-cell clones in untreated, newly diagnosed rheumatoid arthritis carry somatic mutations was the study question, and clonality was characterized with TCRB deep sequencing. A total of some 68 rheumatoid arthritis patients and 20 healthy controls underwent TCRB deep sequencing. Median age was essentially the same in the patient group and the control group.

The immunoSEQ assay was applied to genomic DNA for TCRB CDR3 sequencing. The authors processed their data as follows. Only productive TCRB rearrangements were included in the analyses. Clonality was expressed as a Shannon entropy-based productive clonality index, with each clone defined by a unique TCRB CDR3 sequence. Repertoire overlap between two samples was calculated from the template counts of each clone relative to total templates per sample. A correlation with a Spearman r of roughly 0.66 was found between V-gene usage by flow cytometry and V-gene usage by TCRB sequencing. Here the immuneACCESS table is served through TCRdb, limited to in-frame sequences with V and J called. Missing clones are a known gap in these copies; in checked studies unresolved V genes cover under half, and the rest lacks a known reason. D and trimming were read from the DNA, whereas the V and J calls and clone size are those reported in that table. The sample table lists roughly 19,000 clones, around 84% of them with a count of one. The biggest ten clones account for 18% of the sample.

General study outcomes and caveats: CD8+ T-cell clonality in rheumatoid arthritis patients was not significantly different from that in age-matched healthy controls. In patients, CD8+ clonality rose with age (Spearman r ~ 0.45), which was not the case in healthy controls. In about an eighth of the roughly 60 patients, more than 20% of CD8+ cells belonged to the largest CD8+ clone, while several identical CD8+ TCRB sequences were shared between blood and synovial fluid. The antigen targets of the expanded CD8+ clones were unknown, and absence from virus-specific databases did not rule out viral specificity.

With a median age of approximately 55 years (range about 21-70) and approximately 50% female, the healthy controls consisted of fewer than 25 blood donors whose buffy coats were used. Flow cytometry confirmed the purity of CD4+ and CD8+ cells that had been isolated by positive magnetic bead selection on an AutoMACS. Ficoll-Paque PLUS density gradient separation was used to isolate peripheral blood mononuclear cells. Using Nucleospin Tissue or Tissue XS kits, DNA was extracted from CD4-enriched, CD8-enriched or PBMC samples, with quantification by a Qubit 2.0 fluorometer. Worth noting for this clone: Its cognate antigen has yet to be identified. Base-call qualities are not available, and no considerably larger clone is one nucleotide away.

The receptor was derived from a woman between 50 and 59 years old in good health. Sequencing used CD8+ T cells sorted from blood.

In nucleotides, the sequence is TGTGCCAGCAGCCAGTGGGTTTCAGCGGGGGGGGAGGGGTATGAGCAGTTCTTC. It is translated as CASSQWVSAGGEGYEQFF. The sequence joins TRBV4-2 to TRBJ2-1, with 10 middle bases fitting TRBD2. Counted from cysteine to phenylalanine, this CDR3 has 18 amino acids. Just CDR3 DNA is preserved here, 54 bases in frame from base 1. Unmatched junction bases come to 16, with V trimmed by 3 bases and J by 8 bases. As encoded in the germline V gene, CDR1 is LGHNA while CDR2 is YNFKEQ.